These T cell receptor beta chains were read from a single sample in a study of OX40 agonist ivuxolimab in advanced cancers. Generated by immunoSEQ multiplex PCR, the TCRdb table keeps only in-frame clones and is missing some. The table shows around 80,000 clones, with over 75% occurring only once. The source material was CD4+ or CD8+ T cells sorted from blood, sampled in a trial of the OX40 agonist ivuxolimab. These receptors all stem from an adult with an advanced solid tumor such as melanoma, head and neck, liver or kidney cancer. Both conserved end residues are part of each CDR3. The D gene is left open where the match is weak. A row's size may be missing; if present it is once, few, many or a size class.

TRBV12-2	-	TRBJ2-7	-	TGTGCAAGTCGCCATCCTTACACCTACGAGCAGTACTTC	CASRHPYTYEQYF
TRBV9	-	TRBJ2-3	-	TGTGCCAGCGGGCGAGGAGATACGCAGTATTTT	CASGRGDTQYF
TRBV4-2	-	TRBJ1-5	once	TGTGCCAGCAGCCAAGATAGGGCAGGTTCGGAGCCCCAGCATTTT	CASSQDRAGSEPQHF
TRBV7-9	TRBD1	TRBJ1-5	-	TGTGCCAGCAGCTTATGGACAGGGGTTGGCAATCAGCCCCAGCATTTT	CASSLWTGVGNQPQHF
TRBV11-2	-	TRBJ1-2	once	TGTGCCAGCAGCCCGGTTATGTGGAATGGCTACACCTTC	CASSPVMWNGYTF
TRBV7-2	-	TRBJ1-5	-	TGTGCCAGCAGCTTAGGTGGAGCTGCTAGCAATCAGCCCCAGCATTTT	CASSLGGAASNQPQHF
TRBV11-3	-	TRBJ2-2	once	TGTGCCAGCAGCCCAAACACCGGGGAGCTGTTTTTT	CASSPNTGELFF
TRBV27	-	TRBJ1-6	-	TGTGCCAGCAGTTTCGTAAATTCACCCCTCCACTTT	CASSFVNSPLHF
TRBV6-5	-	TRBJ2-5	once	TGTGCCAGCAGCCAAACTCAAGAGACCCAGTACTTC	CASSQTQETQYF
TRBV13	TRBD1	TRBJ2-7	once	TGTGCCAGCAGCTCCTTGGACAAGACAGGGACCAGCTCCTACGAGCAGTACTTC	CASSSLDKTGTSSYEQYF
TRBV20-1	-	TRBJ2-7	-	TGCAGTGTTCGGGGGAACGACGAGCAGTACTTC	CSVRGNDEQYF
TRBV5-4	-	TRBJ1-4	-	TGTGCCAGCAGCTTGAGGGCAGCTGAAAAACTGTTTTTT	CASSLRAAEKLFF
TRBV7-2	-	TRBJ2-7	-	TGTGCCAGCAGCTTAGCCGAGCGGGCTCGGCCCGAGCAGTACTTC	CASSLAERARPEQYF
TRBV7-8	-	TRBJ1-5	once	TGTGCCAGCAGCTTAGAGGGGTTCGTTGGTCAGCCCCAGCATTTT	CASSLEGFVGQPQHF
TRBV5-1	-	TRBJ2-7	few	TGCGCCAGCAGCTTGATCAGCGGAGCCTACGAGCAGTACTTC	CASSLISGAYEQYF
TRBV11-3	-	TRBJ2-7	-	TGTGCCAGCAGCTTGCTTTTTCCTAACGAGCAGTACTTC	CASSLLFPNEQYF
TRBV30	-	TRBJ1-3	-	TGTGCCTGGAGTGTTTCCGGAAACACCATATATTTT	CAWSVSGNTIYF
TRBV7-6	-	TRBJ1-3	-	TGTGCCAGCGGGGCGACACCCGCGGGAAACACCATATATTTT	CASGATPAGNTIYF
TRBV7-9	TRBD1	TRBJ2-7	once	TGTGCCAGCAGCTTCCGCGCAGGGACAGAATACTCCTACGAGCAGTACTTC	CASSFRAGTEYSYEQYF
TRBV9	-	TRBJ1-6	-	TGTGCCAGCAGCGTAGCCCCAGGGCTCTCACCCCTCCACTTT	CASSVAPGLSPLHF
TRBV6-1	TRBD2	TRBJ2-3	-	TGTGCCAGCAAGCGGGGGCACACAGATACGCAGTATTTT	CASKRGHTDTQYF
TRBV7-2	-	TRBJ2-7	-	TGTGCCAGCAGCTCAGGACAGACGGGTGAGCAGTACTTC	CASSSGQTGEQYF
TRBV9	-	TRBJ2-5	-	TGTGCCAGCAGCGTCAACAGGGTAGGGGAGACCCAGTACTTC	CASSVNRVGETQYF
TRBV4-1	-	TRBJ1-5	-	TGCGCCAGCAGCCAAGAAAAGGGAGGGGATCGCAATCAGCCCCAGCATTTT	CASSQEKGGDRNQPQHF
TRBV10-3	-	TRBJ2-3	-	TGTGCCATCAGTGTTCGGCTAGCGAGGGAGGATACGCAGTATTTT	CAISVRLAREDTQYF
TRBV30	-	TRBJ2-3	-	TGTGCCTGGAGCCGAACGGAGGCAGATACGCAGTATTTT	CAWSRTEADTQYF
TRBV11-2	TRBD2	TRBJ2-7	-	TGTGCCAGCAGCGTTCTAACTAGCGGCGTGGGGGGGGAGCAGTACTTC	CASSVLTSGVGGEQYF
TRBV19	-	TRBJ1-1	-	TGTGCCAGTAGTAGACCCGCGGGAGGGGTGGAGGGTGAAGCTTTCTTT	CASSRPAGGVEGEAFF
TRBV5-6	-	TRBJ2-7	-	TGTGCCAGCAGCCCACAGGGCCCTGGAGGGAACGAGCAGTACTTC	CASSPQGPGGNEQYF
TRBV6-4	-	TRBJ2-2	-	TGTGCCAGCAGAGGGAACACCGGGGAGCTGTTTTTT	CASRGNTGELFF
TRBV29-1	-	TRBJ1-2	-	TGCAGCGTTGTTTATGACCCCGGCGGACAGTCAGACTACACCTTC	CSVVYDPGGQSDYTF
TRBV2	-	TRBJ1-1	-	TGTGCCAGCAGTGAGGGATTGGCTTTCTTT	CASSEGLAFF
TRBV19	-	TRBJ2-2	few	TGTGCCAGTAGTATAGAGGGCGGGGAGCTGTTTTTT	CASSIEGGELFF
TRBV29-1	-	TRBJ2-5	once	TGCAGCGTTGTCGGCGTCCAAGAGACCCAGTACTTC	CSVVGVQETQYF
TRBV30	TRBD2	TRBJ2-5	-	TGTGCCTGGAGTCCTCCGACTAGCGGGGTGGGGACCCAGTACTTC	CAWSPPTSGVGTQYF
TRBV5-1	-	TRBJ2-7	-	TGCGCCAGCAGCTTGGGCACACAGGGAATAAGGCAGTACTTC	CASSLGTQGIRQYF
TRBV29-1	-	TRBJ2-7	-	TGCAGCGTTGAAGACGAGGGGTGGGCAGGGAAGCAGTACTTC	CSVEDEGWAGKQYF
TRBV12-5	-	TRBJ1-3	few	TGTGCTAGTGGACAGGGAACTGGAAACACCATATATTTT	CASGQGTGNTIYF
TRBV27	-	TRBJ1-1	-	TGTGCCAGAATCTGTTATGAGGAGAACACTGAAGCTTTCTTT	CARICYEENTEAFF
TRBV28	-	TRBJ2-1	-	TGTGCCAGCAGTTCCCCGACTAGTTTACGTGAGCAGTTCTTC	CASSSPTSLREQFF
TRBV7-8	TRBD1	TRBJ1-2	once	TGTGCCAGCAGCCTACCCCGGTGGACAGGGGGCAGTAAAGGCTATGGCTACACCTTC	CASSLPRWTGGSKGYGYTF
TRBV5-1	TRBD1	TRBJ2-5	-	TGCGCCAGCAGCGACAGGGGTGAACAAGAGACCCAGTACTTC	CASSDRGEQETQYF
TRBV4-3	-	TRBJ2-5	-	TGCGCCAGCAGCCAAGAATTGCAGGGCCGTCGGACCCAGTACTTC	CASSQELQGRRTQYF
TRBV7-9	TRBD1	TRBJ1-4	-	TGTGCCAGCGGCGCCGGGACAGGGTATGAAAAACTGTTTTTT	CASGAGTGYEKLFF
TRBV5-1	-	TRBJ1-4	-	TGCGCCAGCAGCTTGGCCGCGGGCGGTCCTAATGAAAAACTGTTTTTT	CASSLAAGGPNEKLFF
TRBV4-3	-	TRBJ1-5	-	TGCGCCAGCAGCCAAGAAACAACTAGCAATCAGCCCCAGCATTTT	CASSQETTSNQPQHF
TRBV5-1	-	TRBJ1-1	-	TGCGCCAGCAGCTCCCCCCAGGGGTTACATAATGAAGCTTTCTTT	CASSSPQGLHNEAFF
TRBV30	TRBD1	TRBJ2-3	-	TGTGCCTGGAGCGAAGTGGACAGGGGTCATTACTCCTCTAGCACAGATACGCAGTATTTT	CAWSEVDRGHYSSSTDTQYF
TRBV7-3	-	TRBJ2-1	-	TGTGCCAGCAGCCCCGTGTTCGGACAGACCAATGAGCAGTTCTTC	CASSPVFGQTNEQFF
TRBV29-1	-	TRBJ1-1	once	TGCAGCGTTGTCCGGGGGGCCCAGAACACTGAAGCTTTCTTT	CSVVRGAQNTEAFF
TRBV19	-	TRBJ1-5	few	TGTGCCAGTGTCCAGAGGGGCAATCAGCCCCAGCATTTT	CASVQRGNQPQHF
TRBV7-3	-	TRBJ2-3	-	TGTGCCAGCAGCTTACGGCCAGGGGATACGCAGTATTTT	CASSLRPGDTQYF
TRBV9	TRBD1	TRBJ1-4	-	TGTGCCAGCAGCGTAGAACAGGGGGATCAGAGACTGTTTTTT	CASSVEQGDQRLFF
TRBV7-2	TRBD1	TRBJ2-2	-	TGTGCCAGCAGAAAGACAGGGGTTGCCGGGGAGCTGTTTTTT	CASRKTGVAGELFF
TRBV6-5	TRBD1	TRBJ1-4	once	TGTGCCAGCAGTTTTACCGGGACAGGGCACGAAAAACTGTTTTTT	CASSFTGTGHEKLFF